The following is a TCR beta chain sequence with its context. This sample stems from a study of blood T cell repertoires in COVID-19. Study as a whole: The samples span acute and convalescent COVID-19 from the United States, Italy and Spain. T cells, B-cell-depleted T cells, or PBMCs provided the cDNA or gDNA that served as material.

Per the original methods: Researchers report that nucleated cell counts were estimated from reference gene primer amplification. TCRdb's table, derived via immunoSEQ multiplex PCR, lists solely in-frame clones and lacks some. V and J calls and clone size follow that table, whereas D and trimming were derived from the DNA. The data contain some 100,000 clones, more than 75% of them singletons. V trimming: 3 bases; J trimming: 0 bases; junction bases outside the gene matches: 7. This CDR3 region has 16 residues. From germline, CDR1 is SQVTM and CDR2 ANQGSEA. The rearrangement links TRBV29-1 to TRBJ1-3, with 8 bases that match TRBD1. This TCR derives from a woman in her 30s with acute or convalescent COVID-19. Sequencing was performed on peripheral blood. This CDR3 is CSVEGTGSNSGNTIYF. DNA for the CDR3: TGCAGCGTTGAGGGGACAGGTAGCAACTCTGGAAACACCATATATTTT.